The entry below describes one TCR beta chain. The data derive from a study of blood T cell repertoires in COVID-19. For the study at large: Material from acute and convalescent COVID-19 was sourced from the United States, Italy and Spain. Nucleic acid was either cDNA or gDNA, and it came from T cells, B-cell-depleted T cells, or PBMCs.

Sequenced by immunoSEQ multiplex PCR; TCRdb stores in-frame clones only, minus some. This sample has approximately 300,000 clones; 90% to 95% occur once, and the top ten carry about 4%. Categorization into cohorts depended on clinical history that participants reported. Exposed participants came across a COVID-19 case within 2 weeks before study entry. The sample comprised PBMCs or T cells enriched from blood (not recorded which). The source is a woman aged 30 to 39 who had been exposed to COVID-19.

The DNA for the CDR3 is TGTGCCAGCAGCCCCGAGATGGGCAACCCCTTGAAATATGGCTACACCTTC. This codes for CASSPEMGNPLKYGYTF. This rearrangement joins TRBV5-6 to TRBJ1-2, with unresolved D. Germline CDR1 reads SGHDT; CDR2 reads YYEEEE. V dropped 4 bases and J dropped 5 bases, with 24 bases sitting between them. This CDR3 comprises 17 residues.